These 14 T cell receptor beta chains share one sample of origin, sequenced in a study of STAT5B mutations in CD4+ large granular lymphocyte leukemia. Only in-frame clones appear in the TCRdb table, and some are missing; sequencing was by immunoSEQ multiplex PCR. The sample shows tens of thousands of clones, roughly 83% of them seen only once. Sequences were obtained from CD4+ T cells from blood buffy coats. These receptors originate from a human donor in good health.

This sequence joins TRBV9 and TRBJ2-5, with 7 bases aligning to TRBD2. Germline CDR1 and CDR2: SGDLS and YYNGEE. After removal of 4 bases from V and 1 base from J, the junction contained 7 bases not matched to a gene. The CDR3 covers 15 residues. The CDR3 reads CASSPSGTIQETQYF. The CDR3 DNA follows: TGTGCCAGCAGCCCTTCCGGGACTATCCAAGAGACCCAGTACTTC.

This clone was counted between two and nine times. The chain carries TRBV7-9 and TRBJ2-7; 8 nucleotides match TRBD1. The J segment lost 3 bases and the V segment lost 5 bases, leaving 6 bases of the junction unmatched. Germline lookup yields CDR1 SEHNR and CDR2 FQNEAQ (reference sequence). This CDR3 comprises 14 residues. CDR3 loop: CASSPRTGHYEQYF. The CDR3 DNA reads TGTGCCAGCAGCCCTCGGACAGGGCACTACGAGCAGTACTTC.

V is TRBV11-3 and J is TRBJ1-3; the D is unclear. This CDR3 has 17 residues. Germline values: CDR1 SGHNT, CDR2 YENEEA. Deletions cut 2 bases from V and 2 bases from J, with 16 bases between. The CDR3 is CASSLWTGMEPGNTIYF. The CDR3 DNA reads TGTGCCAGCAGCTTATGGACGGGAATGGAGCCTGGAAACACCATATATTTT.

DNA of the CDR3: TGTGCCAGCAGCTTAGGGGGTGACGGGACCCATAGCAATCAGCCCCAGCATTTT. Its protein is CASSLGGDGTHSNQPQHF. V is TRBV7-8 and J is TRBJ1-5; weak D call: TRBD1 (5 bases). Germline-derived CDR1 and CDR2 are SGHVS and FQNEAQ. The CDR3 has 18 amino acids. Trimming shortened V by 1 base and J by 0 bases, and 16 bases separated the two germline ends.

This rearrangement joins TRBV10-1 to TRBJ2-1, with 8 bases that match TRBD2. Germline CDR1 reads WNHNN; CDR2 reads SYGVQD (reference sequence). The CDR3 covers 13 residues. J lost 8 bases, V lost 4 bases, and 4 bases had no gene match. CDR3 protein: CASSGSGSYEQFF. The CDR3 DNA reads TGCGCCAGCAGTGGAAGCGGGAGCTATGAGCAGTTCTTC.

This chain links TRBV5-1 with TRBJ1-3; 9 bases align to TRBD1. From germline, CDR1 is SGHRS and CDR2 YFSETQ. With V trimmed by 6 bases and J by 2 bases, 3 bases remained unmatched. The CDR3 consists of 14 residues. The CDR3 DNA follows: TGCGCCAGCACCACAGGGGGCACTGGAAACACCATATATTTT. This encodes CASTTGGTGNTIYF. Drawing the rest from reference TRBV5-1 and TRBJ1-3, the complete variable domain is KAGVTQTPRYLIKTRGQQVTLSCSPISGHRSVSWYQQTPGQGLQFLFEYFSETQRNKGNFPGRFSGRQFSNSRSEMNVSTLELGDSALYLCASTTGGTGNTIYFGEGSWLTVV.

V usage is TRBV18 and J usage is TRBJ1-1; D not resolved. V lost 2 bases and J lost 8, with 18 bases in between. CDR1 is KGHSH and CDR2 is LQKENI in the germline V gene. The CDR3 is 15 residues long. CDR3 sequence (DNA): TGTGCCAGCTCACCATTGGCAGATCCCGTGGTGGAAGCTTTCTTT. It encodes CASSPLADPVVEAFF. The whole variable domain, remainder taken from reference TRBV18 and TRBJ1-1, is NAGVMQNPRHLVRRRGQEARLRCSPMKGHSHVYWYRQLPEEGLKFMVYLQKENIIDESGMPKERFSAEFPKEGPSILRIQQVVRGDSAAYFCASSPLADPVVEAFFGQGTRLTVV.

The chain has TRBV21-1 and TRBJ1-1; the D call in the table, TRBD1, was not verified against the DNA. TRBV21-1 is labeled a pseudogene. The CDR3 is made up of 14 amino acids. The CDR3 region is CASSKGQGNTEAFF. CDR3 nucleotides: TGTGCCAGCAGCAAAGGACAGGGAAACACTGAAGCTTTCTTT.

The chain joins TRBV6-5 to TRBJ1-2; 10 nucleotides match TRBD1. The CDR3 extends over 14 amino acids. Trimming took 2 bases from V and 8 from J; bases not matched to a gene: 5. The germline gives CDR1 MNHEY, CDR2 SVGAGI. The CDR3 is CASSYGDRGDGYTF. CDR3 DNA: TGTGCCAGCAGTTACGGGGACAGGGGAGACGGCTACACCTTC.

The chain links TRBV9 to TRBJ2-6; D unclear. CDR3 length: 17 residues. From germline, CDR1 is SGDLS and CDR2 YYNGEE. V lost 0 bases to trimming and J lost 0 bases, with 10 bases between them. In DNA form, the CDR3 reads TGTGCCAGCAGCGTAGTGTCAGATACCTCTGGGGCCAACGTCCTGACTTTC. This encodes CASSVVSDTSGANVLTF. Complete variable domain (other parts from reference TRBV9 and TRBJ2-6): DSGVTQTPKHLITATGQRVTLRCSPRSGDLSVYWYQQSLDQGLQFLIQYYNGEERAKGNILERFSAQQFPDLHSELNLSSLELGDSALYFCASSVVSDTSGANVLTFGAGSRLTVL.

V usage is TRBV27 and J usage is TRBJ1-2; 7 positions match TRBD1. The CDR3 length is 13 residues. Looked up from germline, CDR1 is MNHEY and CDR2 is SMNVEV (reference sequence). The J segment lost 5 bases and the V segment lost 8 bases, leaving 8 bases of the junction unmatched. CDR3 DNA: TGTGCCAGCCACAGGGGTCAGGGGTATGGCTACACCTTC. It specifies CASHRGQGYGYTF.

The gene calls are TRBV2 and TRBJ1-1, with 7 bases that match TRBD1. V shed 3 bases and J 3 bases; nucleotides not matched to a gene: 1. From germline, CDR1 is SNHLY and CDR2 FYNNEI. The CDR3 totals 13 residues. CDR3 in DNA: TGTGCCAGCAGTGACAGGGGGGACACTGAAGCTTTCTTT. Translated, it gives CASSDRGDTEAFF.

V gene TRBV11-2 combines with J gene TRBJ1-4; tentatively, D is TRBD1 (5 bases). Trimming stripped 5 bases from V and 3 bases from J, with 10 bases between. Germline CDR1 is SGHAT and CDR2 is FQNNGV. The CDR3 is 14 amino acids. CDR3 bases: TGTGCCAGCAGCGTCAGGGTGGCTAATGAAAAACTGTTTTTT. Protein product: CASSVRVANEKLFF.

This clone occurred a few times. CDR3 amino acids: CASSRRNTGELFF. CDR3 nucleotide sequence: TGTGCCAGCAGTCGCAGGAACACCGGGGAGCTGTTTTTT. The rearrangement uses TRBV28 and TRBJ2-2, with unresolved D. The CDR3 is made up of 13 amino acids. Germline assignment: CDR1 MDHEN and CDR2 SYDVKM. Trimming cost V 5 bases and J 1 base, with 5 bases left between them.